This T cell receptor (beta chain) is from a study of radiotherapy plus CTLA-4 blockade in lung cancer. Sequencing was performed with immunoSEQ multiplex PCR; in TCRdb, only in-frame clones are kept and a portion is missing. The repertoire holds 90,000 to 130,000 clones, with 81% as singletons. Trimming took off 6 bases at V and 0 bases at J, with 11 bases between the two ends. CDR1 SQVTM and CDR2 ANQGSEA come from the germline V gene. The CDR3 consists of 13 residues. The receptor comes from a human donor with non-small cell lung cancer that progressed on radiotherapy plus ipilimumab. Some clones in this sample may be carry-over from other donors' samples. Source: peripheral blood, taken from a patient treated with radiotherapy plus ipilimumab. The chain has TRBV29-1 and TRBJ2-5, with D possibly matching TRBD1 (5 bases). The CDR3 DNA follows: TGCAGCGTAACTAAGGGGTACCAAGAGACCCAGTACTTC. It specifies CSVTKGYQETQYF.